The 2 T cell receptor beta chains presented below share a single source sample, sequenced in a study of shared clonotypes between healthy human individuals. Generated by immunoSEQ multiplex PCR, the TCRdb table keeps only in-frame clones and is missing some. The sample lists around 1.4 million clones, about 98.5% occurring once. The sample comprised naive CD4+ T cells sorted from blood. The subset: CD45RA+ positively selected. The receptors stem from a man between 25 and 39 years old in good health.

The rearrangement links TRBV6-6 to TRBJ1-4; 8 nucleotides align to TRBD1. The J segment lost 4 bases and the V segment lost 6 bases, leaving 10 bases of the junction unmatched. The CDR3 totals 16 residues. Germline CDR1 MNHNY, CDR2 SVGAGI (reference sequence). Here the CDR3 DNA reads TGTGCCAGCAGCACCCATCCTGGACAGGGTAATGAAAAACTGTTTTTT. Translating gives CASSTHPGQGNEKLFF.

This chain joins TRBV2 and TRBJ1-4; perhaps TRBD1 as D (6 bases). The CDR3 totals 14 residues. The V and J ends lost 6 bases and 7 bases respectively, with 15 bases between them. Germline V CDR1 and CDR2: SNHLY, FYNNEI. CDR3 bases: TGTGCCAGCAGAGATGACAGGAGCCTTGAAAAACTGTTTTTT. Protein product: CASRDDRSLEKLFF.